This TCR beta chain was found in a study of blood T cell repertoires in COVID-19. Study-level background: There were acute and convalescent COVID-19 samples, and they came from the United States, Italy and Spain. In each case, the material was cDNA or gDNA derived from T cells, B-cell-depleted T cells, or PBMCs.

The CDR3 is 15 amino acids. V was shortened by 4 bases and J by 6 bases, with 15 bases between the two germline ends. CDR1 and CDR2 (germline): LGHNA, YNFKEQ. As originally analysed: For nucleated cells, counts were estimated from reference gene primer amplification. Produced via immunoSEQ multiplex PCR; TCRdb's table is partial and in-frame only. D and trimming come from the DNA, and the V and J calls and clone size come from that table. The sample includes tens of thousands of clones, 87% of them seen just once. The sample consisted of peripheral blood. The sequence was collected from a man aged 55 to 70 with acute or convalescent COVID-19. The chain is built from TRBV4-2 and TRBJ1-4, with D perhaps matching TRBD1 (5 bases). The CDR3 DNA sequence: TGTGCCAGCAGCCCCCGGGACCGGGGGGATGAAAAACTGTTTTTT. Translated: CASSPRDRGDEKLFF.